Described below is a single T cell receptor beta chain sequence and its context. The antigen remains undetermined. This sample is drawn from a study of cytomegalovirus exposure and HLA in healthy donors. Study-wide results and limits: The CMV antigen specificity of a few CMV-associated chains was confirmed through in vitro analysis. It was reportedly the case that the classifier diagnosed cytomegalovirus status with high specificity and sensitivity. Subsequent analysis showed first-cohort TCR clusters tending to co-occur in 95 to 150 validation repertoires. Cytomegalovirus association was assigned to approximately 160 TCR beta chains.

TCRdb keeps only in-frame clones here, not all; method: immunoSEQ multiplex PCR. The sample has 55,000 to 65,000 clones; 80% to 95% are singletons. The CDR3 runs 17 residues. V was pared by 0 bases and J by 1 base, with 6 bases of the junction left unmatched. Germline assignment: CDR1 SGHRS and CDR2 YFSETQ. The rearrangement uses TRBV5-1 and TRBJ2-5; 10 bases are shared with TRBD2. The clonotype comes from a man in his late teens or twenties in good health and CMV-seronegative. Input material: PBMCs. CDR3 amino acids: CASSLAWTSGSQETQYF. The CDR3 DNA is TGCGCCAGCAGCTTGGCATGGACTAGCGGAAGCCAAGAGACCCAGTACTTC.